One and the same sample provided the 11 T cell receptor beta chains below, sequenced in a study of blood T cell repertoires in COVID-19. Sequencing was performed with immunoSEQ multiplex PCR; in TCRdb, only in-frame clones are kept and a portion is missing. Here the sample spans more than 80,000 clones, about two thirds being singletons. Sequenced input: peripheral blood. The receptors come from a human donor with acute or convalescent COVID-19. The donor label of this sample is uncertain.

This rearrangement joins TRBV29-1 to TRBJ1-1; TRBD1 aligns across 9 bases. The CDR3 has 13 residues. Losses at the gene ends were 7 bases for V and 5 bases for J; bases not matched to a gene: 8. Germline-derived CDR1 and CDR2 are SQVTM and ANQGSEA. CDR3 residues: CSGGQGTGTEAFF. In DNA, the CDR3 is TGCAGCGGGGGACAGGGAACGGGGACTGAAGCTTTCTTT.

The genes are TRBV14 and TRBJ1-4, with D possibly TRBD1 on 6 matching bases. The CDR3 contains 14 residues. V was trimmed by 8 bases and J by 3 bases, leaving 13 bases between them. CDR1 SGHDN and CDR2 FVKESK come from the germline V gene. CDR3 loop: CASSKGGANEKLFF. DNA of the CDR3: TGTGCCAGCTCGAAGGGGGGGGCTAATGAAAAACTGTTTTTT.

The rearrangement uses TRBV5-5 and TRBJ2-7; tentative D call: TRBD2 (6 bases). Trimming took 0 bases from V and 7 from J, leaving 14 bases between them. The CDR3 contains 14 residues. CDR1 and CDR2 (germline): SGHKS, YYEKEE (reference sequence). The CDR3 bases are TGTGCCAGCAGCTTGGGGGGACTGCTGTTTGAGCAGTACGTC. Translating gives CASSLGGLLFEQYV.

This clone turned up a few times. The V call is TRBV19, the J call TRBJ2-3; 10 bases agree with TRBD2. Germline V gene data show CDR1 as LNHDA and CDR2 as SQIVND (reference sequence). The junction had 6 bases not matched to a gene; V was cut back by 4 bases and J by 2 bases. This CDR3 region has 16 residues. The CDR3 is CASSTGLAVNTDTQYF. The DNA of the CDR3 is TGTGCCAGTAGTACCGGACTAGCGGTGAACACAGATACGCAGTATTTT.

The rearrangement links TRBV6-5 to TRBJ1-1; D unresolved. The CDR3 runs to 14 residues. The V end was cut by 2 bases, the J end by 1 base, with 8 bases between. Germline CDR1 and CDR2: MNHEY and SVGAGI. Here the CDR3 DNA reads TGTGCCAGCAGTTACGAGGTTGGGAACACTGAAGCTTTCTTT. This sequence encodes CASSYEVGNTEAFF.

CDR3: CASSLELAYYEQYF. In DNA, the CDR3 is TGTGCCAGCAGCTTAGAACTAGCCTACTACGAGCAGTACTTC. The V and J genes are TRBV7-9 and TRBJ2-7; tentative D call: TRBD2 (6 bases). The germline V and J ends were trimmed by 1 base and 3 bases, with 10 bases remaining between them. Germline V gives CDR1 SEHNR, CDR2 FQNEAQ (reference sequence). This CDR3 has 14 residues.

Note on this clone: Since a much larger clone is just one base distant, this may be a read error. The rearrangement joins TRBV19 to TRBJ1-6; D uncertain. There are 15 residues in the CDR3. Looked up from germline, CDR1 is LNHDA and CDR2 is SQIVND (reference sequence). Here the CDR3 DNA reads TGTGCCAGTAATATAGGACTGTACTTCAATTCACCCCTCCACTTT. It encodes CASNIGLYFNSPLHF. Together with reference TRBV19 and TRBJ1-6, the CDR3 gives the full variable domain: DGGITQSPKYLFRKEGQNVTLSCEQNLNHDAMYWYRQDPGQGLRLIYYSQIVNDFQKGDIAEGYSVSREKKESFPLTVTSAQKNPTAFYLCASNIGLYFNSPLHFGNGTRLTVT.

The chain combines TRBV7-3 with TRBJ1-1; 7 positions agree with TRBD1. The V segment lost 5 bases and the J segment 0 bases; nucleotides outside the gene matches: 6. This CDR3 contains 15 residues. The germline V gene has CDR1 SGHTA and CDR2 FQGTGA. CDR3 loop: CASSNGTAMNTEAFF. CDR3 nucleotide sequence: TGTGCCAGCAGCAACGGGACAGCCATGAACACTGAAGCTTTCTTT.

This clone was recorded only once. This chain links TRBV6-4 with TRBJ2-3; TRBD2 might be the D (5 bases). The CDR3 length is 14 residues. From germline, CDR1 is MRHNA and CDR2 SNTAGT. Trimming shortened V by 2 bases and J by 4 bases, and 10 bases separated the two germline ends. In nucleotides, the CDR3 is TGTGCCAGCAGTGACCGGGGTGGGGCAGATACGCAGTATTTT. Protein sequence: CASSDRGGADTQYF.

This chain joins TRBV20-1 and TRBJ1-3, with D perhaps TRBD1 (5 bases). V lost 3 bases and J 1 base, leaving 10 bases between the germline ends. The CDR3 extends over 14 amino acids. The germline CDR1 and CDR2 sequences are DFQATT and SNEGSKA (reference sequence). The CDR3 region is CSASAGGSGNTIYF. DNA of the CDR3: TGCAGTGCTAGTGCGGGGGGGTCTGGAAACACCATATATTTT.

In this sample, this clone turned up a few times. The chain uses TRBV15 and TRBJ2-6; D is unclear. The germline V gene has CDR1 LNHNV and CDR2 YYDKDF (reference sequence). With 1 base removed from V and 2 bases from J, the gap between germline ends came to 9 bases. This CDR3 contains 16 residues. This CDR3 is CATSRGLSPGANVLTF. The CDR3 bases are TGTGCCACCAGCAGAGGTCTTTCTCCTGGGGCCAACGTCCTGACTTTC.